This passage covers 13 T cell receptor beta chains from one sample sequenced in a study of blood T cell repertoires in COVID-19. Sequenced by immunoSEQ multiplex PCR; TCRdb stores in-frame clones only, minus some. Of under 250,000 clones listed, 85% to 90% were seen once; the top ten hold 5.5% to 9%. The sequencing sample was made of peripheral blood. The receptors were sampled from a woman in her 70s with active or convalescent COVID-19.

The V gene is TRBV25-1, the J gene TRBJ2-2; D is ambiguous. V lost 1 base, J lost 7 bases, and 4 bases lay in between. CDR3 size: 12 residues. The germline V gene has CDR1 MGHDK and CDR2 SYGVNS. The CDR3 sequence is CASSESVGELFF. The CDR3 coding sequence is TGTGCCAGCAGTGAATCAGTCGGGGAGCTGTTTTTT.

The CDR3 DNA reads TGTGCCAGCAGCCCCTGGAGGAACACTGAAGCTTTCTTT. This gives the protein CASSPWRNTEAFF. This chain links TRBV9 with TRBJ1-1, with D unclear. Trimming shortened V by 4 bases and J by 1 base, and 8 bases separated the two germline ends. Per the germline V gene, CDR1 is SGDLS and CDR2 is YYNGEE. The CDR3 spans 13 residues.

The CDR3 DNA reads TGTGCCAGCACCCTTCTAGGAGGGGGCGCCAGGGATACGCAGTATTTT. It yields the protein CASTLLGGGARDTQYF. The chain links TRBV7-2 to TRBJ2-3; tentatively, D is TRBD1 (7 bases). This CDR3 contains 16 residues. The germline V gene encodes CDR1 SGHTA and CDR2 FQGNSA. Trimming cost V 7 bases and J 6 bases, with 23 bases left between them.

The chain couples TRBV18 to TRBJ2-7; TRBD1 matches 10 bases. With V trimmed by 5 bases and J by 6 bases, 7 bases remained unmatched. Germline V gene sequence: CDR1 KGHSH, CDR2 LQKENI. This CDR3 spans 14 amino acids. The CDR3 DNA follows: TGTGCCAGCTCAATCGGGACAGGGGAACGCGAGCAGTACTTC. This encodes CASSIGTGEREQYF.

The V call is TRBV18, the J call TRBJ1-3; 8 positions match TRBD1. The germline V gene encodes CDR1 KGHSH and CDR2 LQKENI. The trim removed 6 bases at V and 0 bases at J, leaving 7 bases unmatched. The CDR3 loop spans 16 amino acids. The CDR3 here is CASSLGQGSSGNTIYF. The CDR3 bases are TGTGCCAGCTCCCTTGGACAGGGCAGCTCTGGAAACACCATATATTTT.

V is TRBV18 and J is TRBJ1-1, with TRBD1 matching 8 bases. Germline V lookup: CDR1 KGHSH, CDR2 LQKENI. CDR3 length: 17 amino acids. Germline trimming cut 1 base from V and 7 bases from J; bases unmatched to any gene: 14. The CDR3 DNA reads as TGTGCCAGCTCACCACGGAAATTCCAGGGGGCCGGGAATGAAGCTTTCTTT. Its translation: CASSPRKFQGAGNEAFF.

The rearrangement links TRBV11-2 to TRBJ2-7; 7 bases map to TRBD1. The CDR3 has 14 amino acids. The germline CDR1 and CDR2 sequences are SGHAT and FQNNGV. V was clipped by 7 bases and J by 3 bases; unmatched bases: 9. CDR3 sequence: CASTTGQLVYEQYF. Here the CDR3 DNA reads TGTGCCAGCACCACGGGACAGTTGGTCTACGAGCAGTACTTC.

The chain uses TRBV3-1 (or the pseudogene TRBV3-2) and TRBJ1-4; TRBD1 matches 7 bases. CDR3 length equals 12 residues. Germline CDR1 LGHDT, CDR2 YNNKEL (reference sequence). With 1 base clipped from V and 12 bases from J, the junction kept 2 bases outside the gene matches. The CDR3 nucleotides are TGTGCCAGCAGCCAAGTTCAGGGGGAACTGTTTTTT. This encodes CASSQVQGELFF.

As DNA, the CDR3 is TGTGCCAGTAGTGATAGCGGGGGCCGCGAGCAGTACTTC. Translation gives CASSDSGGREQYF. This sequence joins TRBV19 and TRBJ2-7; TRBD2 matches 9 bases. CDR1 and CDR2 (germline): LNHDA, SQIVND (reference sequence). The V segment lost 5 bases and the J segment 6 bases; nucleotides outside the gene matches: 5. The CDR3 is 13 residues long.

The CDR3 bases are TGTGCCAGCAGCCAAGCTGGCCATACGCAGTATTTT. Amino acid sequence: CASSQAGHTQYF. The chain recombines TRBV14 with TRBJ2-3; D ambiguous. Trimming removed 1 base from V and 7 bases from J, with 6 bases in between. CDR1 is SGHDN, CDR2 FVKESK, per germline. This CDR3 has 12 amino acids.

This sequence joins TRBV29-1 and TRBJ1-2, with D possibly TRBD1 on 5 matching bases. The V gene's germline CDR1 is SQVTM and CDR2 ANQGSEA. Trimming stripped 1 base from V and 5 bases from J, with 14 bases between. The CDR3 length is 14 residues. CDR3 sequence reads: CSVEGGRATYGYTF. The CDR3 DNA reads as TGCAGCGTTGAAGGGGGCAGGGCAACATATGGCTACACCTTC.

V usage is TRBV9 and J usage is TRBJ2-2; the D gene is possibly TRBD2 (6 bases). The CDR3 contains 16 residues. CDR1 and CDR2 (germline): SGDLS, YYNGEE. V was cut by 6 bases and J by 1 base, with 16 bases left in between. CDR3 DNA sequence: TGTGCCAGCACCCCCGACCTGGGAGGGAACACCGGGGAGCTGTTTTTT. Residues: CASTPDLGGNTGELFF.

This clone has just one count. This chain uses TRBV5-1 with TRBJ2-7; D might be TRBD2 (5 bases). Germline CDR1 and CDR2: SGHRS and YFSETQ. The CDR3 totals 15 residues. V was trimmed by 3 bases and J by 0 bases, leaving 13 bases between them. The CDR3 DNA reads as TGCGCCAGCAGCTCCGCATTGGGGAGCTCCTACGAGCAGTACTTC. Protein product: CASSSALGSSYEQYF.